Sequencing of this T cell receptor (beta chain) was carried out in a study of T cells after yellow fever vaccination. Study outcomes and limitations: It was the secondary response that reached its peak faster, day 5 versus 15, but it was weaker. There was a small share of clonotypes that showed up in both the CD4 and CD8 compartments. Boosting was followed by the reappearance of most primary-vaccination clones (approximately 95% CD4, about 88% CD8).

Making TCR cDNA involved 5'RACE template switching, which added UMIs and a universal primer site. TCRdb reanalysed the 5' RACE reads using MiXCR and keeps one entry per CDR3 protein. The sample lists some 300,000 distinct CDR3 sequences, less than 9.5% occurring once. This clonotype has ten or more counts. Its specificity is not known. This specimen consisted of CD4+ T cells sorted from PBMCs, obtained 5 days after the yellow fever booster vaccination. This clonotype was sampled from a young man who received the YFV17D yellow fever vaccine.

The CDR3 loop reads CASSHPGLAGGHRVSNEQFF. As DNA, the CDR3 is TGCGCCAGCAGCCACCCGGGACTAGCGGGGGGTCACCGTGTATCCAATGAGCAGTTCTTC. This chain links TRBV5-1 with TRBJ2-1; 15 nucleotides line up with TRBD2. CDR3 size: 20 residues. The J segment lost 6 bases and the V segment lost 4 bases, leaving 17 bases of the junction unmatched. Germline loops: CDR1 SGHRS, CDR2 YFSETQ. The whole variable domain, remainder taken from reference TRBV5-1 and TRBJ2-1, is KAGVTQTPRYLIKTRGQQVTLSCSPISGHRSVSWYQQTPGQGLQFLFEYFSETQRNKGNFPGRFSGRQFSNSRSEMNVSTLELGDSALYLCASSHPGLAGGHRVSNEQFFGPGTRLTVL.